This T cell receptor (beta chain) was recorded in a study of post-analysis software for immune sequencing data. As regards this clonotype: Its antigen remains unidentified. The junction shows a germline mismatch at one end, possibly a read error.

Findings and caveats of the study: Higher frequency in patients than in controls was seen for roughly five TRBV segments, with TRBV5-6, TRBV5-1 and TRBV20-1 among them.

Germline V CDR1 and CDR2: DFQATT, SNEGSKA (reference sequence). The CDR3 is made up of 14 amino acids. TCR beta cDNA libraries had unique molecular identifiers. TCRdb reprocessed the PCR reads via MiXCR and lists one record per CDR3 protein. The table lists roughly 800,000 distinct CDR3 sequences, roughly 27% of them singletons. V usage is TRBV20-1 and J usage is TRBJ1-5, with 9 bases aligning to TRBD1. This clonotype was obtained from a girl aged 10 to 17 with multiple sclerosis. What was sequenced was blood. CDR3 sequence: CSAWDREGNQLQHF. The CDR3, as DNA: TGCAGTGCGTGGGACAGGGAAGGCAATCAGCTCCAGCATTTT.